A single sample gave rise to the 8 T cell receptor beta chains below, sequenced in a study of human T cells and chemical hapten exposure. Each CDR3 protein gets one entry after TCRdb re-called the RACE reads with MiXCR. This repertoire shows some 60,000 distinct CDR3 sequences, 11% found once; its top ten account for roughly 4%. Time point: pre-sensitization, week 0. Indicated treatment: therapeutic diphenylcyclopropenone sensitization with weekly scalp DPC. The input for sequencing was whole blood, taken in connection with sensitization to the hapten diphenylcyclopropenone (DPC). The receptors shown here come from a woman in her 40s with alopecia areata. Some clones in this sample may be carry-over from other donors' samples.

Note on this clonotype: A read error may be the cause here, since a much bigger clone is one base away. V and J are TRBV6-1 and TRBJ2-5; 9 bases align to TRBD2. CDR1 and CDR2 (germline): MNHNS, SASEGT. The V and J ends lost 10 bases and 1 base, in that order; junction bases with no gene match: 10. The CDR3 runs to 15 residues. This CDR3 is CATAGGGVLQETQYF. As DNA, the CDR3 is TGTGCCACGGCGGGGGGGGGCGTGCTCCAAGAGACCCAGTACTTC.

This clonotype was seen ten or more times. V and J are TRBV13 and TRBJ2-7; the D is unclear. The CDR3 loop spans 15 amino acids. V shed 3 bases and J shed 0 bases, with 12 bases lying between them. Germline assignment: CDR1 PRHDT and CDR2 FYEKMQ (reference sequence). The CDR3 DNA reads TGTGCCAGCAGCTTCAATTCTAGGAGCTCCTACGAGCAGTACTTC. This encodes CASSFNSRSSYEQYF.

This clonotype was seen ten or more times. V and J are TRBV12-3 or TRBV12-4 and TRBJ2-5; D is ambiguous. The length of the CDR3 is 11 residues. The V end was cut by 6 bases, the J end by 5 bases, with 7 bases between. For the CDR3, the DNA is TGTGCCAGCAGCCTCAGGGAGACCCAGTACTTC. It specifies CASSLRETQYF.

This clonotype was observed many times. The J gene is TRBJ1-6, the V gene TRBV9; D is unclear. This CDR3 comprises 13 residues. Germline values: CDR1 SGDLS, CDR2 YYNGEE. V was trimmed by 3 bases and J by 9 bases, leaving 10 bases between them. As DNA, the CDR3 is TGTGCCAGCAGCGACGGACCTATTTCACCCCTCCACTTT. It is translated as CASSDGPISPLHF.

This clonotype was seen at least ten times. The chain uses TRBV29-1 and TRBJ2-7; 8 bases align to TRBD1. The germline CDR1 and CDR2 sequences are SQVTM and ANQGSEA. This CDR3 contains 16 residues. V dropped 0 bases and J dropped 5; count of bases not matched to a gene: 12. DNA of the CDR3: TGCAGCGTTGAAGAGGGGGACAGGTTTGGGGCCCACGAGCAGTACTTC. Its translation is CSVEEGDRFGAHEQYF.

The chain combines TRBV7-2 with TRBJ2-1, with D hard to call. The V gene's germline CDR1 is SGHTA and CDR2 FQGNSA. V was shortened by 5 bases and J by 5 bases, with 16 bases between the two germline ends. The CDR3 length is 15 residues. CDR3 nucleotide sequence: TGTGCCAGCAGCAGAGGTGGGCTTATCAACAATGAGCAGTTCTTC. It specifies CASSRGGLINNEQFF. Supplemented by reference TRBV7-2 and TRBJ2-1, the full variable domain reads GAGVSQSPSNKVTEKGKDVELRCDPISGHTALYWYRQSLGQGLEFLIYFQGNSAPDKSGLPSDRFSAERTGGSVSTLTIQRTQQEDSAVYLCASSRGGLINNEQFFGPGTRLTVL.

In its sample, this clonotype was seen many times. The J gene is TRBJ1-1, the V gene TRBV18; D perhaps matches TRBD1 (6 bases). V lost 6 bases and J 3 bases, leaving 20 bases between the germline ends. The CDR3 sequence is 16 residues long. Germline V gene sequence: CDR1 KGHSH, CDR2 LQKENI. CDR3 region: CASSKTETGLDTEAFF. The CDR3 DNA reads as TGTGCCAGCTCTAAAACGGAGACAGGTCTGGACACTGAAGCTTTCTTT.

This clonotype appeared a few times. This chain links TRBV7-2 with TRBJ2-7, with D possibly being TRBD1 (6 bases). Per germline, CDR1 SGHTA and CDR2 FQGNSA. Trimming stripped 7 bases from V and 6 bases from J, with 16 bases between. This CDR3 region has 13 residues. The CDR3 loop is CASTRRAGVEQYF. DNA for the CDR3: TGTGCCAGCACCCGTAGGGCAGGGGTCGAGCAGTACTTC.